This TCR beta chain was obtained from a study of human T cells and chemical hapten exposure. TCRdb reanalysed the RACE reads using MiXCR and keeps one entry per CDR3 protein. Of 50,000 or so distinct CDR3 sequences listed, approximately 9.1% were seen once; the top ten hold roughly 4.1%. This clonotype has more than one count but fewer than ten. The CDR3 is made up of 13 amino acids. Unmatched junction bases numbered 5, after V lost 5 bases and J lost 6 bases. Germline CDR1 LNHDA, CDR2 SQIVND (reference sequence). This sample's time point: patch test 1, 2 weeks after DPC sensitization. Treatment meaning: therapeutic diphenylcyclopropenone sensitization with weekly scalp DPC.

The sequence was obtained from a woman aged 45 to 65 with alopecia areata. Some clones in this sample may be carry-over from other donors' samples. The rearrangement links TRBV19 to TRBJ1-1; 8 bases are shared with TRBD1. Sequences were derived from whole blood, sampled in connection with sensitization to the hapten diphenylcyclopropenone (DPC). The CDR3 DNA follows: TGTGCCAGTAGTCCCTGGACAGGGCCTGAAGCTTTCTTT. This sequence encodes CASSPWTGPEAFF.